This T cell receptor beta chain was observed in a study of shared clonotypes between healthy human individuals (TCRdb year 2020). Study-level background: The cohort comprised two women and a few men aged 18 to 49 years. Each donor's leukapheresis produced roughly between roughly 0.94 and 9.5 billion PBMCs. Different laboratories and diverse techniques were used to prepare libraries and sequence TCR repertoires, to increase sequencing depth and limit assay-specific biases. Blood TCR repertoires of about 5 healthy adults were deeply sequenced to estimate repertoire size and the extent of clonotype sharing between individuals.

Healthy HIV-negative adults with no recently reported acute infections or vaccinations were included as donors. Every donor was a Caucasian adult living in Nashville, Tennessee, USA. For unsorted samples, roughly 90 million PBMCs were counted, and genomic DNA was extracted using the QIAamp DNA Blood Mini kit. Blood was collected by leukapheresis, and PBMCs were isolated by Ficoll-Histopaque density gradient centrifugation and then cryopreserved in liquid nitrogen vapor phase. About this clone itself: The target of this receptor is not known. No quality values exist for individual bases; no much larger clone is one base distant.

Using the deep immunoSEQ assay, TCR CDR3 regions were amplified from genomic DNA by multiplex PCR. Extracted genomic DNA from each cell subset was distributed evenly across all wells of several immunoSEQ 96-well plates, and each plate was treated as a replicate. For unsorted PBMC, around 300 ng of genomic DNA, equivalent to about 30,000 T cell genomes, went into each replicate PCR. Unsorted PBMC genomic DNA was sequenced across ten immunoSEQ deep assay plates. Purified libraries were measured with a Qubit 3.0 fluorometer, size-checked on a Bioanalyzer 2100, and measured again with the KAPA Library Quantification kit. Every immunoSEQ 96-well plate was sequenced on a dedicated single-read 150-cycle Illumina NextSeq 550 flow cell. The paper's processing steps were these. Because the immunoSEQ output included only junctional sequences and no quality scores, the filtering could not be the same as the filtering used for full-length reads. To assign V/J genes and CDR3, sequences were annotated using PyIR, a Python wrapper for IgBLAST v1.9, with IMGT germline references. Reads with weak V/J assignments (E-value above 1e-6), missing CDR3, stop codons, out-of-frame junctions, or ambiguous translated residues were removed. A V3J clonotype was defined by an identical inferred V gene, J gene, and CDR3 amino acid sequence. The percentage overlap between two repertoires was calculated by dividing the number of shared unique clonotypes by the size of the smaller repertoire. RTK rarefaction, the Chao1 estimator, and Recon v2.1 estimates of unobserved clonotypes were used to assess repertoire richness. Here the immuneACCESS table is served through TCRdb, limited to in-frame sequences with V and J called. Missing clones are a known gap in these copies; in checked studies unresolved V genes cover under half, and the rest lacks a known reason. From that table come the V and J calls and clone size; the DNA was used to work out D and trimming. This sample lists 470,000 or so clones; approximately 78% were detected once. The top ten clones comprise approximately 12% of the sample.

The full study reports these points: Pairwise subsampling led to the expectation that sequencing depth would affect the degree of clonotype sharing among donors. The genetic and exposure-history diversity represented was limited by the small number of donors. Sampling was restricted to blood, and TCR repertoires in tissues likely differ from the TCR repertoires found in blood.

V and J lose 5 bases and 7 bases, and a span of 24 bases separates them. Sequences SEHNR (CDR1) and FQNEAQ (CDR2) are obtained from the germline V gene (reference sequence). The CDR3 spans 17 residues, from the cysteine through the phenylalanine. The CDR3 DNA has 51 bases and is translated from base 1. The chain was built from TRBV7-9 and TRBJ1-5, with TRBD1 tentatively as D gene (6 bases match). The material sequenced was PBMCs. The sequence was collected from a woman between 40 and 55 years old in good health. Some clones in this sample may be carry-over from other donors' samples. The DNA sequence is TGTGCCAGCAGCACTACGCCCAGGGGCCCAGCGGCCCAGCCCCAGCATTTT. Translated, this is CASSTTPRGPAAQPQHF.